Sequencing of this T cell receptor (beta chain) was carried out in a study of CD4+ T cells in melanoma. The data were produced by immunoSEQ multiplex PCR, yet TCRdb's version contains in-frame clones alone and is incomplete. The table records about 110,000 clones, over 80% of them present only once. The CDR3 consists of 11 residues. Germline lookup yields CDR1 DFQATT and CDR2 SNEGSKA (reference sequence). The J segment lost 9 bases and the V segment lost 7 bases, leaving 6 bases of the junction unmatched. This chain links TRBV20-1 with TRBJ1-3; 7 nucleotides line up with TRBD1. Material: peripheral blood. This TCR derives from a human donor with melanoma. The CDR3 nucleotides read TGCAGTGTACGAGGGGGCGGCACCATATATTTT. This sequence encodes CSVRGGGTIYF.